This TCR beta chain comes out of a study of shared clonotypes between healthy human individuals. Study outcomes and limitations: Rarefaction analysis demonstrated incomplete sorted-subset sequencing notwithstanding large depth. Blood was the only sampled material, and tissue repertoires likely differ.

At deep level, the assay was performed. Original data processing: Filtering differed, since immunoSEQ gave only junction sequences and no quality scores. Using immunoSEQ multiplex PCR, the repertoire was profiled, and TCRdb retains in-frame clones only, with some absent. D and trimming were read from the DNA, whereas the V and J calls and clone size are those reported in that table. The table includes more than 600,000 clones, 92% detected once. Naive CD8 cells lacked CD45RO and underwent positive selection for CCR7, leaving out terminally differentiated effector memory CD45RA+ cells. With regard to this clone: Its antigen is currently unknown.

The V gene's germline CDR1 is SGHDT and CDR2 YYEEEE. V was clipped by 5 bases and J by 4 bases; unmatched bases: 14. This CDR3 is built from 17 residues. Input material: naive CD8+ T cells sorted from blood. The TCR sequence derives from a man aged 30 to 39 in good health. The chain couples TRBV5-6 to TRBJ1-2, with 10 bases lining up with TRBD1. The DNA of the CDR3 is TGTGCCAGCAGTTTATTTTCTGGGACAGGGGATATCTATGGCTACACCTTC. It translates to CASSLFSGTGDIYGYTF.